The TCR beta chain under discussion was sequenced for a study of Tregs in tolerant kidney transplant recipients. This table comes from immunoSEQ multiplex PCR, and its TCRdb copy is limited to in-frame clones, with some not included. The sample carries 50,000 to 80,000 clones, 95% to 98% recorded once. Unstimulated Tregs (CD4+CD25+CD127-) and CD4+CD25- non-Tregs were sorted from PBMCs. Trimming took 0 bases from V and 7 from J, leaving 15 bases between them. The CDR3 spans 15 residues. Germline V gives CDR1 LGHNA, CDR2 YNFKEQ. The clonotype originates from a human donor who received a combined kidney and bone marrow transplant. The source material was Tregs from blood, sampled before the transplant. V and J are TRBV4-2 and TRBJ1-2; D call uncertain. The CDR3 is CASSQDDMIRGGYTF. The CDR3, as DNA: TGTGCCAGCAGCCAAGATGACATGATTCGGGGTGGCTACACCTTC.